The 22 T cell receptor beta chains below all came from one sample that was sequenced in a study of blood T cell repertoires in COVID-19. Profiled with immunoSEQ multiplex PCR; TCRdb holds only in-frame clones, not every one. The sample contains some 130,000 clones, 80% of which appear only once. Sequenced: peripheral blood. The source of these receptors is a man between 65 and 80 years old with acute or convalescent COVID-19.

DNA for the CDR3: TGCGCCAGCAGCCAGGTTGACTTGGTTAGGTACAATGAGCAGTTCTTC. This sequence encodes CASSQVDLVRYNEQFF. The chain joins TRBV4-1 to TRBJ2-1; D is uncertain. V was pared by 3 bases and J by 4 bases, with 16 bases between. CDR1 and CDR2 from the germline V gene are MGHRA and YSYEKL. CDR3 size: 16 residues.

The rearrangement uses TRBV5-1 and TRBJ1-5; no definite D call. CDR1 is SGHRS and CDR2 is YFSETQ in the germline V gene. This CDR3 has 14 residues. Trimming shortened V by 0 bases and J by 2 bases, and 6 bases separated the two germline ends. CDR3 in DNA: TGCGCCAGCAGCTTGGATTCCGGCAATCAGCCCCAGCATTTT. Protein: CASSLDSGNQPQHF.

The chain recombines TRBV28 with TRBJ1-2, with 8 bases that match TRBD1. The CDR3 extends over 13 amino acids. The junction had 7 bases not matched to a gene; V was cut back by 3 bases and J by 10 bases. Germline V CDR1 and CDR2: MDHEN, SYDVKM. This chain's CDR3 is CASSFPGQGFYTF. CDR3 coding DNA: TGTGCCAGCAGTTTTCCAGGACAGGGTTTCTACACCTTC.

The chain recombines TRBV7-2 with TRBJ1-4; D remains ambiguous. The length of the CDR3 is 14 residues. Trimming cost V 1 base and J 4 bases, with 7 bases left between them. The V gene's germline CDR1 is SGHTA and CDR2 FQGNSA. The CDR3 bases are TGTGCCAGCAGCTTAGGGAGCAGTAATGAAAAACTGTTTTTT. Translated: CASSLGSSNEKLFF.

The V gene is TRBV19, the J gene TRBJ1-2, with TRBD1 matching 7 bases. Germline V gene data show CDR1 as LNHDA and CDR2 as SQIVND (reference sequence). The CDR3 length is 15 residues. The V gene end was trimmed by 4 bases and the J gene end by 1 base; junction bases not matched to a gene: 6. CDR3 sequence: CASSNPRDSNYGYTF. The CDR3, as DNA: TGTGCCAGTAGTAATCCCCGGGACAGTAACTATGGCTACACCTTC.

This sequence joins TRBV5-8 and TRBJ2-3; D ambiguous. V lost 1 base to trimming and J lost 2 bases, with 8 bases between them. CDR3 length equals 14 residues. CDR1 SGHTS and CDR2 YDEGEE come from the germline V gene. CDR3: CASSLWRHTDTQYF. The CDR3 region has the DNA TGTGCCAGCAGCTTGTGGCGGCACACAGATACGCAGTATTTT.

The chain has TRBV11-2 and TRBJ2-1, with 8 bases lining up with TRBD1. The trim removed 5 bases at V and 6 bases at J, leaving 9 bases unmatched. CDR1 is SGHAT and CDR2 is FQNNGV in the germline V gene. The CDR3 is made up of 15 amino acids. The CDR3 loop reads CASSPDRGKGNEQFF. CDR3 in DNA: TGTGCCAGCAGCCCAGACAGGGGCAAAGGCAATGAGCAGTTCTTC.

The chain uses TRBV10-1 and TRBJ1-3; no reliable D call. With 0 bases removed from V and 3 bases from J, the gap between germline ends came to 9 bases. This CDR3 contains 15 residues. CDR1 WNHNN and CDR2 SYGVQD come from the germline V gene (reference sequence). This CDR3 is CASSESYSNGNTIYF. CDR3 coding DNA: TGCGCCAGCAGTGAGTCCTACTCGAATGGAAACACCATATATTTT.

The chain joins TRBV29-1 to TRBJ1-4, with TRBD1 matching 11 bases. CDR1 and CDR2 from the germline V gene are SQVTM and ANQGSEA. Losses at the gene ends were 6 bases for V and 7 bases for J; bases not matched to a gene: 4. CDR3 length: 13 amino acids. CDR3 sequence reads: CSVRDRGGEKLFF. The DNA of the CDR3 is TGCAGCGTGAGGGACAGGGGGGGTGAAAAACTGTTTTTT.

The J gene is TRBJ2-3, the V gene TRBV19, with D possibly being TRBD1 (6 bases). V dropped 3 bases and J dropped 11 bases, with 15 bases sitting between them. CDR3 size: 13 residues. The V gene's germline CDR1 is LNHDA and CDR2 SQIVND (reference sequence). The CDR3 nucleotides read TGTGCCAGTAGTATTGGGCACAGGGATGGGCAGTATTTT. The encoded protein is CASSIGHRDGQYF.

The chain joins TRBV7-6 to TRBJ1-6; the match to TRBD1 covers 7 bases. CDR3 length equals 15 residues. The germline CDR1 and CDR2 sequences are SGHVS and FNYEAQ. Germline trimming cut 5 bases from V and 9 bases from J; bases unmatched to any gene: 10. In DNA form, the CDR3 reads TGTGCCAGCAGCCCCCAGCAGGGGGAGAGTTCACCCCTCCACTTT. This encodes CASSPQQGESSPLHF.

The CDR3 loop is CASSRTGQGETQYF. Written as DNA, the CDR3 is TGTGCCAGCAGCCGGACTGGACAGGGAGAGACCCAGTACTTC. The chain carries TRBV7-3 and TRBJ2-5; 8 bases are a match to TRBD1. The germline V gene encodes CDR1 SGHTA and CDR2 FQGTGA. There are 14 residues in the CDR3. V shed 5 bases, J shed 4 bases, and the junction held 6 bases outside the gene matches.

The chain's CDR3 is CASSLEAGLSGNTIYF. The DNA of the CDR3 is TGTGCCAGCAGCTTAGAAGCGGGTCTCTCTGGAAACACCATATATTTT. This sequence joins TRBV7-8 and TRBJ1-3, with D unresolved. The CDR3 contains 16 residues. V shed 1 base and J shed 0 bases, with 10 bases lying between them. Germline CDR1 reads SGHVS; CDR2 reads FQNEAQ. The variable domain in full, with the rest retrieved from reference TRBV7-8 and TRBJ1-3, is GAGVSQSPRYKVAKRGQDVALRCDPISGHVSLFWYQQALGQGPEFLTYFQNEAQLDKSGLPSDRFFAERPEGSVSTLKIQRTQQEDSAVYLCASSLEAGLSGNTIYFGEGSWLTVV.

The V gene is TRBV28, the J gene TRBJ1-6, with 7 bases identical to TRBD1. Germline V gives CDR1 MDHEN, CDR2 SYDVKM. The CDR3 totals 14 residues. Germline trimming cut 8 bases from V and 5 bases from J; bases unmatched to any gene: 6. CDR3 DNA sequence: TGTGCCAGCGGCCGGGACAGAAATAATTCACCCCTCCACTTT. Translation: CASGRDRNNSPLHF.

V is TRBV3-1 (or the pseudogene TRBV3-2) and J is TRBJ2-5; 8 nucleotides line up with TRBD2. In germline, CDR1 is LGHDT, CDR2 YNNKEL (reference sequence). The CDR3 consists of 17 residues. V lost 0 bases and J lost 2; bases outside the gene matches: 8. This chain's CDR3 is CASSQDRRGGLQETQYF. The CDR3 DNA follows: TGTGCCAGCAGCCAAGATCGTCGGGGGGGACTGCAAGAGACCCAGTACTTC.

The rearrangement joins TRBV12-2 to TRBJ2-5; the table's D call, TRBD2, was not checked against the DNA. TRBV12-2 is given as a pseudogene. The CDR3 spans 15 residues. Written as DNA, the CDR3 is TGTGCAAGTCGCTTAGGCTCGGTGAGGAAAGAGACCCAGTACTTC. As protein: CASRLGSVRKETQYF.

This clone was counted a few times. V is TRBV5-4 and J is TRBJ2-1, with 9 bases that match TRBD1. The V and J ends lost 4 bases and 4 bases, in that order; junction bases with no gene match: 9. This CDR3 comprises 16 residues. The germline V gene encodes CDR1 SGHNT and CDR2 YYREEE (reference sequence). The CDR3 sequence: CASSVDRGIRYNEQFF. DNA of the CDR3: TGTGCCAGCAGCGTGGACAGGGGAATTCGGTACAATGAGCAGTTCTTC.

The V and J genes are TRBV9 and TRBJ2-1; D ambiguous. Trimming took off 3 bases at V and 4 bases at J, with 14 bases between the two ends. The CDR3 is 15 amino acids. Germline V gives CDR1 SGDLS, CDR2 YYNGEE. CDR3 sequence reads: CASSGQESVYNEQFF. The DNA for the CDR3 is TGTGCCAGCAGCGGCCAGGAATCTGTGTACAATGAGCAGTTCTTC.

The CDR3 nucleotides read TGCGCCAGCAGTGGGAGTTCGTACACCGGGGAGCTGTTTTTT. Translating gives CASSGSSYTGELFF. The chain joins TRBV5-1 to TRBJ2-2; perhaps TRBD2 as D (5 bases). Trimming took 5 bases from V and 3 from J, leaving 11 bases between them. Germline V lookup: CDR1 SGHRS, CDR2 YFSETQ. CDR3 length: 14 residues. The variable domain in full, with the rest retrieved from reference TRBV5-1 and TRBJ2-2, is KAGVTQTPRYLIKTRGQQVTLSCSPISGHRSVSWYQQTPGQGLQFLFEYFSETQRNKGNFPGRFSGRQFSNSRSEMNVSTLELGDSALYLCASSGSSYTGELFFGEGSRLTVL.

The chain joins TRBV28 to TRBJ1-2; 7 bases fit TRBD1. This CDR3 comprises 14 residues. J lost 2 bases, V lost 4 bases, and 4 bases had no gene match. CDR1 MDHEN and CDR2 SYDVKM come from the germline V gene. DNA for the CDR3: TGTGCCAGCAGTTCCCCACAGGGGAACTATGGCTACACCTTC. Amino acids: CASSSPQGNYGYTF.

This chain connects TRBV15 to TRBJ1-4; D is perhaps TRBD1 (5 bases). Trimming shortened V by 9 bases and J by 5 bases, and 10 bases separated the two germline ends. Germline CDR1 is LNHNV and CDR2 is YYDKDF (reference sequence). This CDR3 region has 12 residues. The CDR3 protein is CATSGFNEKLFF. For the CDR3, the DNA is TGTGCCACTTCAGGGTTCAATGAAAAACTGTTTTTT.

Written as DNA, the CDR3 is TGTGCCAGCAGCGTTAGTGCAGCGCTAACGAACTATGGCTACACCTTC. Its translation is CASSVSAALTNYGYTF. The rearrangement uses TRBV11-2 and TRBJ1-2; D uncertain. CDR3 length equals 16 residues. Germline values: CDR1 SGHAT, CDR2 FQNNGV. The V gene lost 5 bases and the J gene lost 2 bases, with 18 bases spanning the gap.